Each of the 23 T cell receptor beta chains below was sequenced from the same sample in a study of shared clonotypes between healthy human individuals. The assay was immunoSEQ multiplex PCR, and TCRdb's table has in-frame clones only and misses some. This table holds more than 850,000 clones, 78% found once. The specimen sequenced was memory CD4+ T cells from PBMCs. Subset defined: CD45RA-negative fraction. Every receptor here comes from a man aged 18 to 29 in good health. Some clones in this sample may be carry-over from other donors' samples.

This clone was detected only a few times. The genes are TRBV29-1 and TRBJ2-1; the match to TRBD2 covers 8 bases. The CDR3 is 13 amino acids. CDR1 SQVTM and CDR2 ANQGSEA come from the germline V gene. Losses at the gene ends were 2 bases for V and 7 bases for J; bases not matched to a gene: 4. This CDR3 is CSVESGRGNEQFF. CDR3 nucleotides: TGCAGCGTTGAAAGCGGGAGAGGTAATGAGCAGTTCTTC.

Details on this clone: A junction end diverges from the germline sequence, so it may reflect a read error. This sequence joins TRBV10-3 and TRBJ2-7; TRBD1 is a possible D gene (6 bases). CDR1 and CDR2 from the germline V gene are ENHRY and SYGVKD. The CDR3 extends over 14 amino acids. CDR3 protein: CASSGDIGYSEQYF. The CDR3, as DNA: TGTGCCAGCAGTGGGGACATAGGATACAGCGAGCAGTACTTC.

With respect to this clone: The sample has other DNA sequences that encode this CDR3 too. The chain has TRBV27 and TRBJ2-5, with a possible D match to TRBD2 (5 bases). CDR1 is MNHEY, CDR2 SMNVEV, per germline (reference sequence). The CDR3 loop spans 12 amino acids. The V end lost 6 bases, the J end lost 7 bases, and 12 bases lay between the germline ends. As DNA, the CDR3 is TGTGCCAGCAGCGGGGTTGGCGGGACCCAGTACTTC. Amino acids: CASSGVGGTQYF.

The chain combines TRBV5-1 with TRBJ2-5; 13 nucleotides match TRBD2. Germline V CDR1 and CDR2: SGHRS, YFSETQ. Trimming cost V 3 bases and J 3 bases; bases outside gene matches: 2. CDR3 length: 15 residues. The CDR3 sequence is CASSWGTSGKETQYF. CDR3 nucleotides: TGCGCCAGCAGCTGGGGGACTAGCGGGAAAGAGACCCAGTACTTC. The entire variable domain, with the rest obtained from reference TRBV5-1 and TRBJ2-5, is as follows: KAGVTQTPRYLIKTRGQQVTLSCSPISGHRSVSWYQQTPGQGLQFLFEYFSETQRNKGNFPGRFSGRQFSNSRSEMNVSTLELGDSALYLCASSWGTSGKETQYFGPGTRLLVL.

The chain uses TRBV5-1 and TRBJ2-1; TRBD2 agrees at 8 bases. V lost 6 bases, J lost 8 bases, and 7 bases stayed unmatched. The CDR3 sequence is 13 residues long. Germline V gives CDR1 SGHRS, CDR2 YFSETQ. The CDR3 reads CASTSLTSDEQFF. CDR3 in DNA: TGCGCCAGCACCTCACTGACTAGCGATGAGCAGTTCTTC.

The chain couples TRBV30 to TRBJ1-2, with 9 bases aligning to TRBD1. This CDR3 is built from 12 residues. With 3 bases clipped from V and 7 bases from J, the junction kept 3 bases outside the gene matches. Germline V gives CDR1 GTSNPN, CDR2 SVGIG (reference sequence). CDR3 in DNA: TGTGCCTGGAGGGGGACAGGGACTGGCTACACCTTC. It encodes CAWRGTGTGYTF.

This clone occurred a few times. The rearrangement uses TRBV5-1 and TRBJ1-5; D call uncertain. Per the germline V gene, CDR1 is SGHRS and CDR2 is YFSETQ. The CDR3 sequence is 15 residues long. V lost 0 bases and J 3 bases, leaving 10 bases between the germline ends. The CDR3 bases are TGCGCCAGCAGCTTGGATCAGGCTGACAATCAGCCCCAGCATTTT. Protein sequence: CASSLDQADNQPQHF.

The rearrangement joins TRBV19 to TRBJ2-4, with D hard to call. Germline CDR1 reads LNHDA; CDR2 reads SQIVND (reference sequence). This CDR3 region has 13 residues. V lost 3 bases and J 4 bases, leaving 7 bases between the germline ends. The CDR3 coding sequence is TGTGCCAGTAGTATCCAGATGAAAAACATTCAGTACTTC. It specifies CASSIQMKNIQYF.

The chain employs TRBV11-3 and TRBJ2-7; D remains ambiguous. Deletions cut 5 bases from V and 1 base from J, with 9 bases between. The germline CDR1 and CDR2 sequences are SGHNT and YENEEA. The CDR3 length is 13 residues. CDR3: CASSRGFSYEQYF. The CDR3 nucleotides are TGTGCCAGCAGCCGTGGGTTTTCCTACGAGCAGTACTTC.

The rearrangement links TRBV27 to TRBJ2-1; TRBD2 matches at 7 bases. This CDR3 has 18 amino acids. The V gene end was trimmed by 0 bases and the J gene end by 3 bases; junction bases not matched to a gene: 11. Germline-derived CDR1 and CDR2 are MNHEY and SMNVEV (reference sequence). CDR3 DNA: TGTGCCAGCAGTTTATCGCCGGCAGCGGCGGGGGTCTACAATGAGCAGTTCTTC. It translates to CASSLSPAAAGVYNEQFF.

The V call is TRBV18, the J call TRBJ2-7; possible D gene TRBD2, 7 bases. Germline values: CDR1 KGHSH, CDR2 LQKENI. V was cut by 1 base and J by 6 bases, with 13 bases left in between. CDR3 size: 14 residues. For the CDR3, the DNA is TGTGCCAGCTCACCACAGGGGGGGTCGGGCGAGCAGTACTTC. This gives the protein CASSPQGGSGEQYF.

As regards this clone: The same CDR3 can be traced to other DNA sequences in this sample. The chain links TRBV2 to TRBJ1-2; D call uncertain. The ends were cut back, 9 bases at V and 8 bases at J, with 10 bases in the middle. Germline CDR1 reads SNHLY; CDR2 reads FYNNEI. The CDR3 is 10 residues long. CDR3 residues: CASRLRGYTF. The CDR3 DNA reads TGTGCCAGTAGACTAAGGGGCTACACCTTC.

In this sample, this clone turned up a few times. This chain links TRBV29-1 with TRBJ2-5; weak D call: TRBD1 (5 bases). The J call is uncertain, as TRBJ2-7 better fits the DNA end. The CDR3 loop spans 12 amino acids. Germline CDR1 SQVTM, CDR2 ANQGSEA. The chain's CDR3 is CSVLRGTYEQYF. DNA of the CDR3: TGCAGCGTATTAAGGGGCACCTACGAGCAGTACTTC.

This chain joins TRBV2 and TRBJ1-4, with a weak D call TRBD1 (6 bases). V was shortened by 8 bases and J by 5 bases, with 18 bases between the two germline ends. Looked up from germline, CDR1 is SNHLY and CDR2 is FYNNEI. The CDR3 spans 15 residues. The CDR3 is CASQTQGSGNEKLFF. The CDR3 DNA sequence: TGTGCCAGCCAGACCCAGGGGAGTGGGAATGAAAAACTGTTTTTT.

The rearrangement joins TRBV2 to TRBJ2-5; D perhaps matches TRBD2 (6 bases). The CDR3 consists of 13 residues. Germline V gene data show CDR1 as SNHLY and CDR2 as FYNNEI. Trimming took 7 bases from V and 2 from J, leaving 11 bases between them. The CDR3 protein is CASIGGGQETQYF. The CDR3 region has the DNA TGTGCCAGCATTGGGGGAGGTCAAGAGACCCAGTACTTC.

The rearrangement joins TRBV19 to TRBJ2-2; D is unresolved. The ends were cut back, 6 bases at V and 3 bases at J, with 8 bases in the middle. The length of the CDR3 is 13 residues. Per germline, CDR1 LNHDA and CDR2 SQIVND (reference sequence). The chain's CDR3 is CASSHSYTGELFF. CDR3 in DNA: TGTGCCAGTAGCCATAGCTACACCGGGGAGCTGTTTTTT.

The CDR3 loop reads CASRARVGEADTQYF. Here the CDR3 DNA reads TGTGCCAGCAGGGCGCGGGTGGGTGAGGCAGATACGCAGTATTTT. The genes are TRBV2 and TRBJ2-3; TRBD2 might be the D (5 bases). Trimming took 6 bases from V and 4 from J, leaving 17 bases between them. From germline, CDR1 is SNHLY and CDR2 FYNNEI. CDR3 length: 15 residues.

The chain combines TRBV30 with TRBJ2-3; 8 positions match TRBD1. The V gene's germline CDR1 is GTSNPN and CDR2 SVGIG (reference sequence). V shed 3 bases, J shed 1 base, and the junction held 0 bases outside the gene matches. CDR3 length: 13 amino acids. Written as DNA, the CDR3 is TGTGCCTGGAGGACAGGGGGCACAGATACGCAGTATTTT. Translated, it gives CAWRTGGTDTQYF.

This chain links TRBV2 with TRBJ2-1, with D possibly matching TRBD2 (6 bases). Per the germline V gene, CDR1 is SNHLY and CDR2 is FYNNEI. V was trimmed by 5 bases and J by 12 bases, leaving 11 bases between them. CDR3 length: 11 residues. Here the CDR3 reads CASSPTSWQFF. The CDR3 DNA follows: TGTGCCAGCAGTCCCACTAGCTGGCAGTTCTTC.

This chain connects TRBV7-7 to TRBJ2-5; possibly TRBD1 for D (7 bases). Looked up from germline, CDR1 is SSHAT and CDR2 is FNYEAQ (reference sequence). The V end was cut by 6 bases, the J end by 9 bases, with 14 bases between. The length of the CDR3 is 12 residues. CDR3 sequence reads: CASSPQGGPQYF. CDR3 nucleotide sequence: TGTGCCAGCAGTCCTCAGGGGGGACCCCAGTACTTC.

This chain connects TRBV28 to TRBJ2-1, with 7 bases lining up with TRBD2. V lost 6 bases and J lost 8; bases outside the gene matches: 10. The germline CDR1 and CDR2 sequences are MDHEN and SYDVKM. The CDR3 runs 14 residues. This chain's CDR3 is CASRIKGLSYEQFF. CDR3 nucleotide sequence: TGTGCCAGCAGAATAAAGGGACTATCGTATGAGCAGTTCTTC.

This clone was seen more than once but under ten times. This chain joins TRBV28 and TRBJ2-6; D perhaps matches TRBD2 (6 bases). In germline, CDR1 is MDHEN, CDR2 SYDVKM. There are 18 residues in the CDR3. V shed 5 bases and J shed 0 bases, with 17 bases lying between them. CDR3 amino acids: CASSPLRGTYSGANVLTF. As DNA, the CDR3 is TGTGCCAGCAGTCCATTACGGGGGACTTACTCTGGGGCCAACGTCCTGACTTTC.

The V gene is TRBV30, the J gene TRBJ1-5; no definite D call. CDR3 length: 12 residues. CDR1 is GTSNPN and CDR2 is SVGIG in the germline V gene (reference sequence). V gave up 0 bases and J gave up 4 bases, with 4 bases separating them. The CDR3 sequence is CAWSVGNQPQHF. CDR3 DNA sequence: TGTGCCTGGAGTGTCGGGAATCAGCCCCAGCATTTT. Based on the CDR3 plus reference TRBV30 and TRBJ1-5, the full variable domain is SQTIHQWPATLVQPVGSPLSLECTVEGTSNPNLYWYRQAAGRGLQLLFYSVGIGQISSEVPQNLSASRPQDRQFILSSKKLLLSDSGFYLCAWSVGNQPQHFGDGTRLSIL.